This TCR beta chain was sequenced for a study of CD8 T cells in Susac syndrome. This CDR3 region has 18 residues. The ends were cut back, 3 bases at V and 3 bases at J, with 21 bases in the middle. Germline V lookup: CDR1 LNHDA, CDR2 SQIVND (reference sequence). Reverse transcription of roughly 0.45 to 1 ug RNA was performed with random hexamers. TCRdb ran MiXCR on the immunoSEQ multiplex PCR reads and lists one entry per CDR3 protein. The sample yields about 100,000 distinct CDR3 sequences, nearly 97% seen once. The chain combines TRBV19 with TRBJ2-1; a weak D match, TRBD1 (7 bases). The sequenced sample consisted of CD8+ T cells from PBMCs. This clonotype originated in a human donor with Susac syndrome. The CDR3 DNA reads TGTGCCAGTAGTATGACAGGGTCCGTACTAGCCGACTACAATGAGCAGTTCTTC. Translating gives CASSMTGSVLADYNEQFF.